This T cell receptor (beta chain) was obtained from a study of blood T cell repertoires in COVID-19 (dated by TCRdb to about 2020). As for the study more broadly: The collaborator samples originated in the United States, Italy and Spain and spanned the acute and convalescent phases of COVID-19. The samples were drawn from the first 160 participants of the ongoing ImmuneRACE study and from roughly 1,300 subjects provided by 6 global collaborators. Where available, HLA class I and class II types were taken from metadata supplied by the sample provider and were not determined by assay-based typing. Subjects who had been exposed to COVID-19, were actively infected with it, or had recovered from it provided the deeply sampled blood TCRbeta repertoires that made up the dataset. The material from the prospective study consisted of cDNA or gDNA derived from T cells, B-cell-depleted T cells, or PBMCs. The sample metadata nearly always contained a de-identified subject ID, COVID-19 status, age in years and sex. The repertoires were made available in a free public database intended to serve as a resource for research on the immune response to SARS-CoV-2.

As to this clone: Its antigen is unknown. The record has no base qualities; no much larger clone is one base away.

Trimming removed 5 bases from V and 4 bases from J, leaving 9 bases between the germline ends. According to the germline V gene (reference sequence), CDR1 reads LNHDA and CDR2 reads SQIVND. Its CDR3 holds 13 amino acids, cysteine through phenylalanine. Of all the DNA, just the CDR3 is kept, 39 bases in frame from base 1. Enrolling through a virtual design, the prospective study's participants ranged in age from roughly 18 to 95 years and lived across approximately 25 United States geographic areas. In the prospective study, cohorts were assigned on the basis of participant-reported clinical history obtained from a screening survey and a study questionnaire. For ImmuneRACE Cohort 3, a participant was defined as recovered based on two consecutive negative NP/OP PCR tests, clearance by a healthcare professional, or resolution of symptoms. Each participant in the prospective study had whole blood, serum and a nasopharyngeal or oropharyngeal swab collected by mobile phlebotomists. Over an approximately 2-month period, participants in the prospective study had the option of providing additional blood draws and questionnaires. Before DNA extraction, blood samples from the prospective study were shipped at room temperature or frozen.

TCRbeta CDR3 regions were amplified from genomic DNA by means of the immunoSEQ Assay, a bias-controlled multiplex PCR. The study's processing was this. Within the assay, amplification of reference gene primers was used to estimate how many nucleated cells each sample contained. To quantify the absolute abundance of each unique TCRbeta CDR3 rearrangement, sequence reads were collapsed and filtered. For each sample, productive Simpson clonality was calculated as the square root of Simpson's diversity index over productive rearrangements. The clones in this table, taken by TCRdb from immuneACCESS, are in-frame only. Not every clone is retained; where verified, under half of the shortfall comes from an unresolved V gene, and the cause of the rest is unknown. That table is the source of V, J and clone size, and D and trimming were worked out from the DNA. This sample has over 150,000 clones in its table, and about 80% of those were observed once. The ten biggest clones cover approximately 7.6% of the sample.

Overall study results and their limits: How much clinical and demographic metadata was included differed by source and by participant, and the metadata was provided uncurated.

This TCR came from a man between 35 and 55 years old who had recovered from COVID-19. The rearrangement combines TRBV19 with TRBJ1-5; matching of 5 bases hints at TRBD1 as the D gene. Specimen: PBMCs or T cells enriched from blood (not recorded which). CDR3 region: CASSWTPNQPQHF. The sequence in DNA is TGTGCCAGTAGTTGGACACCTAATCAGCCCCAGCATTTT.